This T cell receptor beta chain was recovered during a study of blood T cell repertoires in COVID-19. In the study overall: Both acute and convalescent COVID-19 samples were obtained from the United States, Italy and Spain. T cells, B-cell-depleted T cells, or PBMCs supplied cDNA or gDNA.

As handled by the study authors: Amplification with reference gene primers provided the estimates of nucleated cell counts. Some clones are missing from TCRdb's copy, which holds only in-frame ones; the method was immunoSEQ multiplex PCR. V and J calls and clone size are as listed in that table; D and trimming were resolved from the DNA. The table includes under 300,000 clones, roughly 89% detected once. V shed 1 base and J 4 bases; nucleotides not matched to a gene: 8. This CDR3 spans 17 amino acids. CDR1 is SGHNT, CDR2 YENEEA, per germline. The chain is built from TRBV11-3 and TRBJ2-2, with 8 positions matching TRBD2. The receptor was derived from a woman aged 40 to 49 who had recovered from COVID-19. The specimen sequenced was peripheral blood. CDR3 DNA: TGTGCCAGCAGCTTAGGAGACGCCCTAGCGGGCACCGGGGAGCTGTTTTTT. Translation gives CASSLGDALAGTGELFF.